The clone carrying this T cell receptor (beta chain) was detected only a few times. Its antigen is unknown. This sample was included in a study of regulatory and conventional T cells in RAG deficiency. Findings and caveats of the study: Omenn CD25-high CD127-low cells may be activated cells, not true Tregs. Omenn patients showed >75% Treg-Tconv overlap and shorter CDR3 lengths.

Libraries were prepared by immunoSEQ multiplex PCR; TCRdb keeps only in-frame clonotypes and omits some of them. The sample lists 30,000 to 40,000 clones, around nine tenths seen once, with roughly 15% in the top ten. This same sample was also taken into another study, of regulatory T cells. From that second work: The PCR used 52 TRBV and 13 TRBJ primers. Skewed V and J usage and few unique V-J pairs marked patient repertoires, most in Tregs.

The clonotype was recovered from a human donor in good health. Sample: CD8+ T cells sorted from blood.

The chain's CDR3 is CASTATGIHEQYF. In DNA, the CDR3 is TGTGCCAGCACCGCGACAGGGATCCACGAGCAGTACTTC. The J gene is TRBJ2-7, the V gene TRBV7-9, with 7 bases that match TRBD1. The CDR3 runs to 13 residues. The ends lost 7 bases at V and 5 bases at J; junction bases unmatched: 8. Germline V gene data show CDR1 as SEHNR and CDR2 as FQNEAQ (reference sequence).